Listed here are 21 T cell receptor beta chains from one sample, sequenced in a study of blood T cell repertoires in COVID-19. Libraries were prepared by immunoSEQ multiplex PCR; TCRdb keeps only in-frame clonotypes and omits some of them. The top ten clones hold 1.5% to 2% of a sample with about 250,000 clones, roughly 86% of them seen once. Specimen: peripheral blood. These receptors were taken from a woman in her sixties or seventies who had recovered from COVID-19.

The gene calls are TRBV25-1 and TRBJ1-2; D is perhaps TRBD1 (5 bases). The ends were cut back, 3 bases at V and 8 bases at J, with 13 bases in the middle. CDR3 length: 13 residues. CDR1 is MGHDK, CDR2 SYGVNS, per germline. The CDR3, as DNA: TGTGCCAGCAGTGACCGGGACTTGTACGGCTACACCTTC. Protein sequence: CASSDRDLYGYTF.

The chain carries TRBV6-5 and TRBJ2-2, with 8 bases lining up with TRBD2. Germline V gene sequence: CDR1 MNHEY, CDR2 SVGAGI. This CDR3 is 13 amino acids long. V gave up 8 bases and J gave up 6 bases; unmatched junction bases: 5. CDR3 nucleotides: TGTGCCAGCTCTAGCGGGTTCGCCGGGGAGCTGTTTTTT. This translates into CASSSGFAGELFF.

This chain joins TRBV7-2 and TRBJ1-2; 9 bases agree with TRBD1. The length of the CDR3 is 14 residues. Per germline, CDR1 SGHTA and CDR2 FQGNSA. Trimming took 6 bases from V and 4 from J; bases not matched to a gene: 6. The CDR3 region has the DNA TGTGCCAGCAGTCGACAGGGGGTAGTCTATGGCTACACCTTC. It specifies CASSRQGVVYGYTF.

The V gene is TRBV6-5, the J gene TRBJ2-2, with D possibly TRBD2 on 6 matching bases. The CDR3 contains 16 residues. Deletions cut 2 bases from V and 7 bases from J, with 17 bases between. Germline V CDR1 and CDR2: MNHEY, SVGAGI. CDR3 sequence reads: CASSYQSGLAIGELFF. The CDR3, as DNA: TGTGCCAGCAGTTACCAGTCTGGGCTAGCGATCGGGGAGCTGTTTTTT.

J is TRBJ2-7 and V is TRBV5-1; 11 nucleotides match TRBD1. The V segment lost 4 bases and the J segment 6 bases; nucleotides outside the gene matches: 9. CDR3 length equals 15 residues. Germline V gene sequence: CDR1 SGHRS, CDR2 YFSETQ. The CDR3 DNA follows: TGCGCCAGCAGCACCCAAGGGACAGGGGGGGGCGAGCAGTACTTC. It is translated as CASSTQGTGGGEQYF.

V usage is TRBV5-4 and J usage is TRBJ2-1; no clear D. Germline V CDR1 and CDR2: SGHNT, YYREEE (reference sequence). The ends were cut back, 4 bases at V and 9 bases at J, with 29 bases in the middle. The CDR3 contains 18 residues. The chain's CDR3 is CASSRTVATLVGISEQFF. CDR3 nucleotides: TGTGCCAGCAGCCGTACCGTCGCGACTTTAGTGGGTATCAGTGAGCAGTTCTTC. Full variable domain (remainder filled in from reference TRBV5-4 and TRBJ2-1): ETGVTQSPTHLIKTRGQQVTLRCSSQSGHNTVSWYQQALGQGPQFIFQYYREEENGRGNFPPRFSGLQFPNYSSELNVNALELDDSALYLCASSRTVATLVGISEQFFGPGTRLTVL.

CDR3 protein: CASSYPAGLGNQPQHF. CDR3 nucleotide sequence: TGTGCCAGCAGTTACCCGGCAGGGTTAGGAAATCAGCCCCAGCATTTT. V is TRBV6-2 or TRBV6-3 and J is TRBJ1-5; TRBD1 might be the D (5 bases). Trimming removed 2 bases from V and 4 bases from J, with 15 bases in between. CDR1 is MNHEY, CDR2 SVGEGT, per germline. This CDR3 contains 16 residues.

The sample holds a few counts of this clone. The chain is built from TRBV28 and TRBJ1-6; 8 bases are a match to TRBD1. The germline V gene encodes CDR1 MDHEN and CDR2 SYDVKM. The CDR3 loop spans 14 amino acids. The V segment lost 6 bases and the J segment 6 bases; nucleotides outside the gene matches: 4. The CDR3 DNA reads as TGTGCCAGCAGCGCGGGACAGGTTAATTCACCCCTCCACTTT. It codes for CASSAGQVNSPLHF.

The rearrangement joins TRBV5-1 to TRBJ2-7; tentative D call: TRBD1 (6 bases). The germline V gene encodes CDR1 SGHRS and CDR2 YFSETQ. This CDR3 is 14 amino acids long. V was clipped by 3 bases and J by 3 bases, with 13 bases between them. The CDR3 is CASSSGQRGYEQYF. CDR3 bases: TGCGCCAGCAGCTCGGGACAAAGGGGCTACGAGCAGTACTTC. Based on the CDR3 plus reference TRBV5-1 and TRBJ2-7, the full variable domain is KAGVTQTPRYLIKTRGQQVTLSCSPISGHRSVSWYQQTPGQGLQFLFEYFSETQRNKGNFPGRFSGRQFSNSRSEMNVSTLELGDSALYLCASSSGQRGYEQYFGPGTRLTVT.

This clone was seen more than once but under ten times. V gene TRBV7-2 combines with J gene TRBJ1-6; 8 nucleotides agree with TRBD1. Germline CDR1 SGHTA, CDR2 FQGNSA. V dropped 5 bases and J dropped 10; count of bases not matched to a gene: 7. The CDR3 is 14 amino acids. The CDR3 loop is CASSPGQAVSPLHF. CDR3 DNA: TGTGCCAGCAGCCCGGGACAGGCTGTATCACCCCTCCACTTT.

The V and J genes are TRBV25-1 and TRBJ2-7; 7 bases match TRBD2. Germline CDR1 reads MGHDK; CDR2 reads SYGVNS. J was trimmed by 9 bases and V by 5 bases; bases with no gene match: 7. This CDR3 has 12 residues. CDR3 DNA: TGTGCCAGCAGTCCCGGGACTAAAGGGCAGTACTTC. Translated, it gives CASSPGTKGQYF.

The chain employs TRBV7-3 and TRBJ2-7, with a possible D match to TRBD2 (6 bases). This CDR3 has 14 amino acids. Trimming removed 5 bases from V and 2 bases from J, with 13 bases in between. CDR1 is SGHTA and CDR2 is FQGTGA in the germline V gene. In DNA, the CDR3 is TGTGCCAGCAGCCCCGGGACTCCTCCCTACGAGCAGTACTTC. As protein: CASSPGTPPYEQYF.

This clone was found once. This chain uses TRBV11-2 with TRBJ2-7; D is uncertain. The V end was cut by 4 bases, the J end by 2 bases, with 6 bases between. The germline gives CDR1 SGHAT, CDR2 FQNNGV. The CDR3 consists of 12 residues. The CDR3 loop is CASSSRPYEQYF. The CDR3, as DNA: TGTGCCAGCAGCTCGAGGCCCTACGAGCAGTACTTC.

The table lists this clone with a count of one. The chain is built from TRBV7-2 and TRBJ2-3, with D hard to call. The CDR3 spans 16 residues. Germline V gives CDR1 SGHTA, CDR2 FQGNSA. V gave up 5 bases and J gave up 4 bases, with 19 bases separating them. CDR3 in amino acids: CASSPDLARGSDTQYF. The CDR3 DNA is TGTGCCAGCAGCCCCGATCTGGCTAGAGGTTCAGATACGCAGTATTTT.

This rearrangement joins TRBV18 to TRBJ2-2; 8 positions match TRBD2. This CDR3 region has 19 residues. Germline V gene data show CDR1 as KGHSH and CDR2 as LQKENI. The V gene end was trimmed by 2 bases and the J gene end by 3 bases; junction bases not matched to a gene: 14. The CDR3 spells CASSPKGEGLASHTGELFF. In nucleotides, the CDR3 is TGTGCCAGCTCACCAAAGGGGGAAGGACTAGCAAGCCACACCGGGGAGCTGTTTTTT.

The gene calls are TRBV9 and TRBJ1-1; D not certain. Germline CDR1 reads SGDLS; CDR2 reads YYNGEE. The CDR3 extends over 15 amino acids. V was clipped by 0 bases and J by 4 bases, with 13 bases between them. Here the CDR3 reads CASSVVGYRGTEAFF. As DNA, the CDR3 is TGTGCCAGCAGCGTAGTAGGATATCGGGGCACTGAAGCTTTCTTT. Based on the CDR3 plus reference TRBV9 and TRBJ1-1, the full variable domain is DSGVTQTPKHLITATGQRVTLRCSPRSGDLSVYWYQQSLDQGLQFLIQYYNGEERAKGNILERFSAQQFPDLHSELNLSSLELGDSALYFCASSVVGYRGTEAFFGQGTRLTVV.

The gene calls are TRBV12-3 or TRBV12-4 and TRBJ2-3; possible D gene TRBD1, 5 bases. V gave up 1 base and J gave up 10 bases, with 12 bases separating them. CDR3 length equals 13 residues. CDR3 bases: TGTGCCAGCAGTTTAGGTGGGGCCCCCCCGCAGTATTTT. It codes for CASSLGGAPPQYF.

J is TRBJ1-6 and V is TRBV6-1; tentatively, D is TRBD1 (5 bases). Germline V lookup: CDR1 MNHNS, CDR2 SASEGT. Trimming removed 2 bases at V and 7 bases at J, with 9 bases between. CDR3 length equals 14 residues. The CDR3 bases are TGTGCCAGCAGTGAACAGGGTGGGAATTCACCCCTCCACTTT. Amino acid sequence: CASSEQGGNSPLHF.

The chain links TRBV6-2 or TRBV6-3 to TRBJ1-3; D possibly corresponds to TRBD1 (5 bases). Germline V lookup: CDR1 MNHEY, CDR2 SVGEGT. V lost 6 bases and J 3 bases, leaving 15 bases between the germline ends. This CDR3 is 15 amino acids long. The CDR3 reads CASRPSGNFGNTIYF. The CDR3 DNA is TGTGCCAGCAGGCCTTCAGGGAATTTTGGAAACACCATATATTTT.

The rearrangement uses TRBV7-2 and TRBJ2-5, with 8 bases identical to TRBD2. CDR1 SGHTA and CDR2 FQGNSA come from the germline V gene. J was trimmed by 1 base and V by 5 bases; bases with no gene match: 6. The CDR3 is 15 amino acids. This chain's CDR3 is CASSTIAGFQETQYF. The DNA of the CDR3 is TGTGCCAGCAGCACAATAGCGGGGTTCCAAGAGACCCAGTACTTC. The variable domain in full, with the rest retrieved from reference TRBV7-2 and TRBJ2-5, is GAGVSQSPSNKVTEKGKDVELRCDPISGHTALYWYRQSLGQGLEFLIYFQGNSAPDKSGLPSDRFSAERTGGSVSTLTIQRTQQEDSAVYLCASSTIAGFQETQYFGPGTRLLVL.

The chain is built from TRBV5-1 and TRBJ1-3; 9 bases agree with TRBD1. Losses at the gene ends were 5 bases for V and 8 bases for J; bases not matched to a gene: 11. The CDR3 contains 15 residues. CDR1 is SGHRS, CDR2 YFSETQ, per germline. CDR3 sequence (DNA): TGCGCCAGCAGATGGACCGGGACAGGGTCCGACACCATATATTTT. Amino acid sequence: CASRWTGTGSDTIYF.